Presented here are 29 T cell receptor beta chains from one specimen sequenced in a study of cytomegalovirus exposure and HLA in healthy donors (dated by TCRdb to the late 2010s). The library was made by the immunoSEQ multiplex PCR assay. For the multiplex PCR, a mixture combining 60 forward primers for TCR Vbeta segments and 13 reverse primers for TCR Jbeta segments was used. In TCRdb, the immuneACCESS table is reduced to in-frame sequences with V and J assigned. These tables do not hold every clone; where another copy was compared, an unresolved V gene accounts for under half, and the others remain unexplained. The sample table includes around 110,000 clones. The ten largest clonotypes hold 3.7% of the sample. The sample was PBMCs. Every receptor here comes from a man between 25 and 39 years old in good health and CMV-seronegative.

This rearrangement joins TRBV30 to TRBJ2-1, with 10 bases identical to TRBD1. The CDR3 totals 14 residues. Per the germline V gene, CDR1 is GTSNPN and CDR2 is SVGIG (reference sequence). V lost 5 bases, J lost 4 bases, and 5 bases stayed unmatched. CDR3 coding DNA: TGTGCCTGGTCCCAGGGACAGGGGTACAATGAGCAGTTCTTC. Encoded protein: CAWSQGQGYNEQFF. The whole variable domain, remainder taken from reference TRBV30 and TRBJ2-1, is SQTIHQWPATLVQPVGSPLSLECTVEGTSNPNLYWYRQAAGRGLQLLFYSVGIGQISSEVPQNLSASRPQDRQFILSSKKLLLSDSGFYLCAWSQGQGYNEQFFGPGTRLTVL.

The chain uses TRBV27 and TRBJ2-2, with 9 nucleotides matching TRBD1. This CDR3 spans 17 amino acids. Germline values: CDR1 MNHEY, CDR2 SMNVEV (reference sequence). V lost 5 bases to trimming and J lost 6 bases; unmatched junction nucleotides: 13. The CDR3 DNA sequence: TGTGCCAGCAGTCCGCTACCGGGACAGGGAAACGCCGGGGAGCTGTTTTTT. It is translated as CASSPLPGQGNAGELFF.

This chain joins TRBV4-2 and TRBJ1-2; D call uncertain. CDR1 and CDR2 from the germline V gene are LGHNA and YNFKEQ. Between the trimmed V and J ends, which lost 4 bases and 3 bases, there was a span of 9 bases. This CDR3 region has 13 residues. CDR3 amino acids: CASSPREDYGYTF. The CDR3 bases are TGTGCCAGCAGCCCAAGGGAGGACTATGGCTACACCTTC.

The genes are TRBV2 and TRBJ1-5; 10 bases are a match to TRBD1. Germline V gene data show CDR1 as SNHLY and CDR2 as FYNNEI. Trimming cost V 7 bases and J 4 bases; bases outside gene matches: 7. This CDR3 has 15 amino acids. The CDR3 bases are TGTGCCAGCAATTCGGGGACAGGGGATAATCAGCCCCAGCATTTT. Translated: CASNSGTGDNQPQHF.

The gene calls are TRBV5-8 and TRBJ2-4, with TRBD1 identical over 8 bases. The V segment lost 3 bases and the J segment 0 bases; nucleotides outside the gene matches: 17. Looked up from germline, CDR1 is SGHTS and CDR2 is YDEGEE. The CDR3 spans 20 residues. The CDR3 reads CASSYKPGQEDNLAKNIQYF. The CDR3 DNA follows: TGTGCCAGCAGCTACAAACCGGGACAGGAGGACAATCTAGCCAAAAACATTCAGTACTTC.

This sequence joins TRBV19 and TRBJ2-3, with TRBD2 matching over 10 bases. The CDR3 is 19 amino acids. Per germline, CDR1 LNHDA and CDR2 SQIVND (reference sequence). J was trimmed by 4 bases and V by 7 bases; bases with no gene match: 20. CDR3 residues: CASTVTGTSDSRAPDTQYF. The CDR3 DNA is TGTGCCAGTACGGTAACCGGGACTAGCGATAGCAGGGCCCCAGATACGCAGTATTTT. The entire variable domain, with the rest obtained from reference TRBV19 and TRBJ2-3, is as follows: DGGITQSPKYLFRKEGQNVTLSCEQNLNHDAMYWYRQDPGQGLRLIYYSQIVNDFQKGDIAEGYSVSREKKESFPLTVTSAQKNPTAFYLCASTVTGTSDSRAPDTQYFGPGTRLTVL.

The chain combines TRBV6-4 with TRBJ2-4; 9 nucleotides agree with TRBD2. Germline CDR1 and CDR2: MRHNA and SNTAGT. V shed 5 bases and J 8 bases; nucleotides not matched to a gene: 7. This CDR3 comprises 14 residues. The CDR3 DNA reads TGTGCCAGCAGTCGGGGTAGCGGGGGTGACATTCAGTACTTC. Protein sequence: CASSRGSGGDIQYF.

V usage is TRBV11-3 and J usage is TRBJ2-2; 10 bases are shared with TRBD1. Germline lookup yields CDR1 SGHNT and CDR2 YENEEA. V lost 4 bases and J lost 7; bases outside the gene matches: 3. The CDR3 loop spans 14 amino acids. Here the CDR3 reads CASSSDRGVGELFF. As DNA, the CDR3 is TGTGCCAGCAGCTCGGACAGGGGGGTCGGGGAGCTGTTTTTT.

The chain uses TRBV27 and TRBJ1-4, with 7 bases matching TRBD1. V trimming: 0 bases; J trimming: 7 bases; junction bases outside the gene matches: 14. Germline assignment: CDR1 MNHEY and CDR2 SMNVEV (reference sequence). The CDR3 is 18 residues long. CDR3: CASSLSPVPGTAVEKLFF. CDR3 sequence (DNA): TGTGCCAGCAGTTTATCTCCTGTCCCCGGGACAGCGGTTGAAAAACTGTTTTTT.

The V gene is TRBV7-9, the J gene TRBJ2-5; D is undetermined. The germline V and J ends were trimmed by 0 bases and 5 bases, with 10 bases remaining between them. The CDR3 loop spans 14 amino acids. Germline-derived CDR1 and CDR2 are SEHNR and FQNEAQ (reference sequence). The CDR3 bases are TGTGCCAGCAGCTTAGCGCATACCGGGGAGACCCAGTACTTC. This sequence encodes CASSLAHTGETQYF. The entire variable domain, with the rest obtained from reference TRBV7-9 and TRBJ2-5, is as follows: DTGVSQNPRHKITKRGQNVTFRCDPISEHNRLYWYRQTLGQGPEFLTYFQNEAQLEKSRLLSDRFSAERPKGSFSTLEIQRTEQGDSAMYLCASSLAHTGETQYFGPGTRLLVL.

This chain links TRBV5-1 with TRBJ2-3; the D gene is possibly TRBD2 (6 bases). This CDR3 is built from 16 residues. Germline V gene lookup returns CDR1 SGHRS and CDR2 YFSETQ. With 0 bases removed from V and 1 base from J, the gap between germline ends came to 12 bases. The CDR3 loop reads CASSLAGGAGTDTQYF. Written as DNA, the CDR3 is TGCGCCAGCAGCTTGGCCGGGGGTGCAGGCACAGATACGCAGTATTTT.

The rearrangement uses TRBV18 and TRBJ2-2, with D perhaps matching TRBD2 (5 bases). The V gene lost 3 bases and the J gene lost 1 base, with 9 bases spanning the gap. CDR1 is KGHSH, CDR2 LQKENI, per germline. The CDR3 totals 15 residues. The CDR3 DNA follows: TGTGCCAGCTCACCTAAAGGACTGAACACCGGGGAGCTGTTTTTT. This encodes CASSPKGLNTGELFF.

The chain joins TRBV7-9 to TRBJ2-1; weak D call: TRBD2 (6 bases). V was shortened by 1 base and J by 8 bases, with 18 bases between the two germline ends. The V gene's germline CDR1 is SEHNR and CDR2 FQNEAQ (reference sequence). CDR3 size: 16 residues. The DNA for the CDR3 is TGTGCCAGCAGCTTAGGGCGGGGCGGCGTTTGGGATGAGCAGTTCTTC. This encodes CASSLGRGGVWDEQFF.

The gene calls are TRBV19 and TRBJ2-5; 11 bases agree with TRBD2. The DNA end is a closer match to TRBJ2-7, so the J assignment may be wrong. CDR1 LNHDA and CDR2 SQIVND come from the germline V gene (reference sequence). The CDR3 consists of 14 residues. In DNA, the CDR3 is TGTGCCAGTAGTTTCGGACTAGCGGGCTACGAGCAGTACTTC. Amino acid sequence: CASSFGLAGYEQYF.

The chain joins TRBV4-1 to TRBJ2-1, with D perhaps matching TRBD1 (6 bases). Per germline, CDR1 MGHRA and CDR2 YSYEKL. V lost 4 bases to trimming and J lost 5 bases, with 12 bases between them. The CDR3 extends over 14 amino acids. CDR3 coding DNA: TGCGCCAGCAGCCGAGGGGGACAAGACAATGAGCAGTTCTTC. Translated, it gives CASSRGGQDNEQFF.

J is TRBJ2-1 and V is TRBV6-6; 12 positions agree with TRBD2. CDR3 length: 16 amino acids. Losses at the gene ends were 0 bases for V and 7 bases for J; bases not matched to a gene: 4. CDR1 and CDR2 from the germline V gene are MNHNY and SVGAGI (reference sequence). CDR3 coding DNA: TGTGCCAGCAGTTACTCGATGACTAGCGGGGGTAATGAGCAGTTCTTC. Protein product: CASSYSMTSGGNEQFF.

J is TRBJ1-1 and V is TRBV10-3; 7 bases are a match to TRBD1. The CDR3 spans 16 residues. Germline-derived CDR1 and CDR2 are ENHRY and SYGVKD. V dropped 0 bases and J dropped 5; count of bases not matched to a gene: 9. The CDR3 sequence: CAISESKGGGGTEAFF. DNA of the CDR3: TGTGCCATCAGTGAGTCGAAAGGGGGCGGTGGAACTGAAGCTTTCTTT.

This chain uses TRBV14 with TRBJ2-2, with unresolved D. Germline V CDR1 and CDR2: SGHDN, FVKESK. This CDR3 is 15 amino acids long. The germline V and J ends were trimmed by 1 base and 1 base, with 7 bases remaining between them. This CDR3 is CASSQATVNTGELFF. As DNA, the CDR3 is TGTGCCAGCAGCCAAGCAACAGTGAACACCGGGGAGCTGTTTTTT.

The rearrangement uses TRBV6-5 and TRBJ2-3, with TRBD1 matching 12 bases. The CDR3 is made up of 16 amino acids. V lost 4 bases to trimming and J lost 7 bases; unmatched junction nucleotides: 9. Germline V gene sequence: CDR1 MNHEY, CDR2 SVGAGI. The CDR3 is CASSWSGTGGANTQYF. CDR3 in DNA: TGTGCCAGCAGTTGGAGCGGGACAGGGGGCGCGAATACGCAGTATTTT.

This chain joins TRBV6-1 and TRBJ1-4; D unclear. The V end was cut by 1 base, the J end by 13 bases, with 13 bases between. The CDR3 has 13 residues. Per the germline V gene, CDR1 is MNHNS and CDR2 is SASEGT. Here the CDR3 DNA reads TGTGCCAGCAGTGAAGGCAGACAAAGTTTACTGTTTTTT. Protein sequence: CASSEGRQSLLFF.

Written as DNA, the CDR3 is TGTGCCAGCAGCATAGGGGGCAGGGGCACCTACGAGCAGTACTTC. It yields the protein CASSIGGRGTYEQYF. The chain is built from TRBV6-5 and TRBJ2-7; 7 bases map to TRBD1. The ends lost 6 bases at V and 2 bases at J; junction bases unmatched: 10. CDR3 size: 15 residues. The germline CDR1 and CDR2 sequences are MNHEY and SVGAGI.

The chain is built from TRBV6-1 and TRBJ1-6, with 8 bases matching TRBD1. Looked up from germline, CDR1 is MNHNS and CDR2 is SASEGT. The CDR3 has 15 residues. Unmatched junction bases numbered 0, after V lost 5 bases and J lost 0 bases. CDR3 DNA sequence: TGTGCCAGCAGTACAGGGGGCTCCTATAATTCACCCCTCCACTTT. Amino acid sequence: CASSTGGSYNSPLHF.

The V and J genes are TRBV16 and TRBJ2-1; 8 bases map to TRBD2. The V gene end was trimmed by 0 bases and the J gene end by 14 bases; junction bases not matched to a gene: 9. Per the germline V gene, CDR1 is KGHSY and CDR2 is FQNENV. This CDR3 spans 14 amino acids. The CDR3 sequence: CASSQSDSAGGEFF. CDR3 bases: TGTGCCAGCAGCCAATCGGACTCGGCGGGGGGTGAGTTCTTC.

J is TRBJ2-5 and V is TRBV7-3; D is perhaps TRBD1 (6 bases). The CDR3 covers 13 residues. Germline CDR1 and CDR2: SGHTA and FQGTGA. With 5 bases removed from V and 5 bases from J, the gap between germline ends came to 12 bases. The CDR3 spells CASSPRGWETQYF. CDR3 sequence (DNA): TGTGCCAGCAGCCCAAGGGGGTGGGAGACCCAGTACTTC.

This chain links TRBV6-5 with TRBJ1-2; D remains ambiguous. The CDR3 totals 14 residues. Trimming removed 5 bases at V and 4 bases at J, with 14 bases between. The germline V gene encodes CDR1 MNHEY and CDR2 SVGAGI. The CDR3 loop is CASSGTASSYGYTF. CDR3 DNA: TGTGCCAGCAGTGGAACAGCTAGCTCCTATGGCTACACCTTC.

The chain is built from TRBV5-1 and TRBJ2-1; 9 nucleotides match TRBD1. The CDR3 has 16 amino acids. The germline gives CDR1 SGHRS, CDR2 YFSETQ. V lost 3 bases to trimming and J lost 8 bases; unmatched junction nucleotides: 12. CDR3 sequence: CASSYRAGQGSDEQFF. The CDR3 coding sequence is TGCGCCAGCAGCTATAGAGCGGGACAGGGATCGGATGAGCAGTTCTTC.

V gene TRBV5-1 combines with J gene TRBJ1-3; tentative D call: TRBD1 (5 bases). The CDR3 is made up of 16 amino acids. V lost 4 bases and J lost 0, with 14 bases in between. Germline V gives CDR1 SGHRS, CDR2 YFSETQ. Here the CDR3 reads CASSGGTVSSGNTIYF. CDR3 sequence (DNA): TGCGCCAGCAGCGGGGGGACGGTTAGCTCTGGAAACACCATATATTTT. Variable domain in full (rest from reference TRBV5-1 and TRBJ1-3): KAGVTQTPRYLIKTRGQQVTLSCSPISGHRSVSWYQQTPGQGLQFLFEYFSETQRNKGNFPGRFSGRQFSNSRSEMNVSTLELGDSALYLCASSGGTVSSGNTIYFGEGSWLTVV.

V and J are TRBV2 and TRBJ2-4, with a possible D match to TRBD1 (5 bases). The germline V gene has CDR1 SNHLY and CDR2 FYNNEI. The CDR3 extends over 14 amino acids. The ends were cut back, 6 bases at V and 2 bases at J, with 11 bases in the middle. The CDR3 protein is CASRETVTKNIQYF. Here the CDR3 DNA reads TGTGCCAGCAGAGAGACAGTAACCAAAAACATTCAGTACTTC.

V and J are TRBV5-6 and TRBJ2-2; 14 nucleotides match TRBD2. CDR1 and CDR2 (germline): SGHDT, YYEEEE. The CDR3 extends over 18 amino acids. V lost 4 bases to trimming and J lost 3 bases; unmatched junction nucleotides: 8. Written as DNA, the CDR3 is TGTGCCAGCAGCCCGGGACTAGCGGGGGAGTCGTACACCGGGGAGCTGTTTTTT. This encodes CASSPGLAGESYTGELFF. Combining the CDR3 with reference TRBV5-6 and TRBJ2-2 gives the whole variable domain DAGVTQSPTHLIKTRGQQVTLRCSPKSGHDTVSWYQQALGQGPQFIFQYYEEEERQRGNFPDRFSGHQFPNYSSELNVNALLLGDSALYLCASSPGLAGESYTGELFFGEGSRLTVL.